This TCR beta chain was captured by sequencing in a study of shared clonotypes between healthy human individuals. Per germline, CDR1 MDHEN and CDR2 SYDVKM. Trimming removed 6 bases from V and 6 bases from J, with 15 bases in between. The length of the CDR3 is 14 residues. The repertoire was sequenced with immunoSEQ multiplex PCR; TCRdb's copy has only in-frame clones and lacks some. The sample has roughly 1,100,000 clones; 75% are singletons. Sequenced: memory CD4+ T cells sorted from blood. As for subset: CD45RA-negative fraction. The rearrangement uses TRBV28 and TRBJ1-5; weak D call: TRBD1 (6 bases). The TCR comes from a man aged 18 to 29 in good health. The CDR3 DNA follows: TGTGCCAGCAGAAGGGGGGGCTCGGGTCAGCCCCAGCATTTT. Protein product: CASRRGGSGQPQHF.